What follows is one TCR beta chain and its context. Next came a second PCR, run for about 6 to 12 cycles, which used a sample-barcoded 5' primer along with a J-beta primer mix. TCRdb recomputed calls from the 5' RACE reads with MiXCR, one row per CDR3 protein. The sample has approximately 960,000 distinct CDR3 sequences, about 29% seen once; the top ten hold roughly 10%. These data belong to a study of blood T cells in healthy people across ages. This CDR3 contains 13 residues. V was shortened by 4 bases and J by 6 bases, with 12 bases between the two germline ends. The germline CDR1 and CDR2 sequences are SGDLS and YYNGEE. The sample was also reused in another study, on T cells of mothers and their children. That investigation notes: Per mother, over 9.5 million TCR beta CDR3 reads were obtained; per child, about 3.3 million.

The receptor was isolated from a woman between 35 and 50 years old in good health. What was sequenced was blood. The V gene is TRBV9, the J gene TRBJ2-3; maybe TRBD2 (5 bases). CDR3: CASSRRTADTQYF. In nucleotides, the CDR3 is TGTGCCAGCAGCAGGAGGACGGCGGATACGCAGTATTTT. Full variable domain (rest looked up from reference TRBV9 and TRBJ2-3): DSGVTQTPKHLITATGQRVTLRCSPRSGDLSVYWYQQSLDQGLQFLIQYYNGEERAKGNILERFSAQQFPDLHSELNLSSLELGDSALYFCASSRRTADTQYFGPGTRLTVL.